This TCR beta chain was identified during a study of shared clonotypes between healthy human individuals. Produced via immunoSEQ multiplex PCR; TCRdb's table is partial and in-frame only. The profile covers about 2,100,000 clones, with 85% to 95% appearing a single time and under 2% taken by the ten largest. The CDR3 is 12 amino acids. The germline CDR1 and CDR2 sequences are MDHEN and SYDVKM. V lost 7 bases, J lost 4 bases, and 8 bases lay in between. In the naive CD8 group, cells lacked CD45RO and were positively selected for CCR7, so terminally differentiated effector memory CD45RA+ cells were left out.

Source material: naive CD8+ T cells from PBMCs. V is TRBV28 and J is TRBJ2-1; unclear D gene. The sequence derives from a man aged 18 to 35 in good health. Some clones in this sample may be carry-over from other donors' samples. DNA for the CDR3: TGTGCCAGCAATCGCCCTTACAATGAGCAGTTCTTC. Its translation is CASNRPYNEQFF.